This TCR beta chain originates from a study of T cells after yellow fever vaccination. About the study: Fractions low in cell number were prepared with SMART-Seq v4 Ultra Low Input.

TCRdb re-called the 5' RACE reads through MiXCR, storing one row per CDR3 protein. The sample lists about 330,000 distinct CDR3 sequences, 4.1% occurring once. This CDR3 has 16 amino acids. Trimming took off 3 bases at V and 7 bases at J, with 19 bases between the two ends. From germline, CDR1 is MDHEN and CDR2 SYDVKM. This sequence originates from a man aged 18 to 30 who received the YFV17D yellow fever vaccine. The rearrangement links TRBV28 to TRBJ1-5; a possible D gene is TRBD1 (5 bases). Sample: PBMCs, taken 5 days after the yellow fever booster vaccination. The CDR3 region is CASSFGGKGTRQPQHF. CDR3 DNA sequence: TGTGCCAGCAGTTTTGGCGGGAAAGGGACCCGGCAGCCCCAGCATTTT.